What follows are 9 T cell receptor beta chains derived from one specimen sequenced in a study of response to subunit inactivated influenza vaccine. In TCRdb, the RT-PCR reads were re-called with MiXCR into one record per CDR3 protein. Altogether roughly 500,000 distinct CDR3 sequences are present, about 17% being singletons, with the ten largest covering over 2.5%. The source was CD4+ T cells sorted from PBMCs, collected less than 25 months after vaccination. Every receptor here comes from a man between 50 and 69 years old who received an inactivated influenza vaccine.

This clonotype showed up just a few times. The V and J genes are TRBV29-1 and TRBJ2-5, with D possibly matching TRBD1 (6 bases). V gave up 6 bases and J gave up 1 base, with 12 bases separating them. The CDR3 extends over 13 amino acids. The germline V gene has CDR1 SQVTM and CDR2 ANQGSEA. The CDR3 loop is CSVSGRGQETQYF. CDR3 DNA sequence: TGCAGCGTCAGCGGCAGGGGCCAAGAGACCCAGTACTTC.

The count of this clonotype is one. The CDR3 DNA is TGTGCCAGCAGCGTAGACTTGGAAGAGACCCAGTACTTC. Protein: CASSVDLEETQYF. V usage is TRBV9 and J usage is TRBJ2-5; D not resolved. The CDR3 runs 13 residues. V lost 0 bases and J lost 3, with 6 bases in between. Germline CDR1 SGDLS, CDR2 YYNGEE.

The V and J genes are TRBV7-8 and TRBJ2-2, with D possibly TRBD1 on 6 matching bases. Germline assignment: CDR1 SGHVS and CDR2 FQNEAQ. The V and J ends lost 5 bases and 7 bases respectively, with 17 bases between them. The CDR3 has 15 residues. The CDR3 sequence: CASSTLQGVGGELFF. DNA of the CDR3: TGTGCCAGCAGCACACTACAGGGTGTCGGCGGGGAGCTGTTTTTT. The variable domain in full, completed from reference TRBV7-8 and TRBJ2-2, reads GAGVSQSPRYKVAKRGQDVALRCDPISGHVSLFWYQQALGQGPEFLTYFQNEAQLDKSGLPSDRFFAERPEGSVSTLKIQRTQQEDSAVYLCASSTLQGVGGELFFGEGSRLTVL.

This clonotype was observed a handful of times. This chain connects TRBV12-3 or TRBV12-4 to TRBJ2-1; D ambiguous. Trimming removed 6 bases from V and 9 bases from J, with 9 bases in between. CDR3 length equals 11 residues. CDR3 protein: CASRQVGEQFF. The DNA of the CDR3 is TGTGCCAGCAGACAAGTGGGTGAGCAGTTCTTC.

The V gene is TRBV5-1, the J gene TRBJ2-7; 9 nucleotides line up with TRBD2. This CDR3 has 16 residues. Germline CDR1 SGHRS, CDR2 YFSETQ. Trimming at V came to 3 bases and at J to 3 bases, leaving 10 bases not matched to a gene. CDR3 region: CASSSVSSGGNYEQYF. CDR3 bases: TGCGCCAGCAGCTCTGTCAGTAGCGGGGGTAACTACGAGCAGTACTTC.

The rearrangement joins TRBV5-1 to TRBJ1-4; 7 nucleotides match TRBD1. Per the germline V gene, CDR1 is SGHRS and CDR2 is YFSETQ. V lost 4 bases to trimming and J lost 3 bases; unmatched junction nucleotides: 3. This CDR3 has 14 residues. The CDR3 sequence: CASSAGTANEKLFF. The CDR3 DNA reads TGCGCCAGCAGCGCCGGGACAGCTAATGAAAAACTGTTTTTT. The whole variable domain, filled in from reference TRBV5-1 and TRBJ1-4, reads KAGVTQTPRYLIKTRGQQVTLSCSPISGHRSVSWYQQTPGQGLQFLFEYFSETQRNKGNFPGRFSGRQFSNSRSEMNVSTLELGDSALYLCASSAGTANEKLFFGSGTQLSVL.

This clonotype was detected only a few times. The chain carries TRBV5-1 and TRBJ2-7; D is possibly TRBD1 (6 bases). Trimming cost V 7 bases and J 0 bases, with 17 bases left between them. Germline loops: CDR1 SGHRS, CDR2 YFSETQ. The CDR3 runs 15 residues. The CDR3 DNA sequence: TGCGCCAGCGCCGAGGGGGACGCTTACTCCTACGAGCAGTACTTC. It yields the protein CASAEGDAYSYEQYF.

This clonotype occurred once. The rearrangement links TRBV3-1 to TRBJ2-3, with 9 bases identical to TRBD2. The ends lost 3 bases at V and 10 bases at J; junction bases unmatched: 11. This CDR3 is built from 15 residues. CDR1 LGHDT and CDR2 YNNKEL come from the germline V gene (reference sequence). DNA of the CDR3: TGTGCCAGCAGCCAGGGAGGACTAGCGCAAGTCGCGCAGTATTTT. Its protein product is CASSQGGLAQVAQYF.

CDR3: CASSQDEGRSTDTQYF. CDR3 bases: TGCGCCAGCAGCCAAGATGAGGGGAGAAGCACAGATACGCAGTATTTT. The chain is built from TRBV4-1 and TRBJ2-3; D may be TRBD1 or TRBD2 (5 bases each). Germline V gene data show CDR1 as MGHRA and CDR2 as YSYEKL. The V gene lost 0 bases and the J gene lost 0 bases, with 10 bases spanning the gap. CDR3 length equals 16 residues.